Each of the 5 T cell receptor beta chains below was sequenced from the same sample in a study of blood T cells in healthy people across ages. Primed by a sample-barcoded 5' primer and a J-beta primer mix, a second PCR proceeded for 7 to 11 cycles. TCRdb independently ran MiXCR on the 5' RACE reads; one entry per CDR3 protein. The sample yields just over 1 million distinct CDR3 sequences, less than 50% seen once. Material for sequencing was blood. Source of these receptors: a woman in her fifties or sixties in good health.

CDR3 coding DNA: TGTGCCATCAGTGAGTCAAGGTGCGAGCAGTACTTC. This encodes CAISESRCEQYF. The chain carries TRBV10-3 and TRBJ2-7; D not certain. The CDR3 spans 12 residues. V was pared by 0 bases and J by 6 bases, with 6 bases between. The germline V gene encodes CDR1 ENHRY and CDR2 SYGVKD.

V and J are TRBV6-5 and TRBJ2-7; D remains ambiguous. The length of the CDR3 is 17 residues. V lost 4 bases, J lost 5 bases, and 24 bases lay in between. Per germline, CDR1 MNHEY and CDR2 SVGAGI. The CDR3 protein is CASSSSTDDPRSNEQYF. The DNA for the CDR3 is TGTGCCAGCAGTTCTTCTACGGACGACCCCAGGAGTAACGAGCAGTACTTC.

The chain has TRBV4-1 and TRBJ2-1; D is unresolved. V was shortened by 1 base and J by 11 bases, with 15 bases between the two germline ends. The germline CDR1 and CDR2 sequences are MGHRA and YSYEKL. This CDR3 has 14 residues. The CDR3 sequence: CASSQVYISVKQFF. CDR3 nucleotide sequence: TGCGCCAGCAGCCAAGTCTATATCAGTGTAAAGCAGTTCTTC.

A remark on this clonotype: The junction departs from the called germline gene at one end, perhaps through a read error. This chain connects TRBV18 to TRBJ1-2; 8 bases align to TRBD1. Germline CDR1 is KGHSH and CDR2 is LQKENI. This CDR3 contains 15 residues. Here the CDR3 reads CASSSQGAGDYGNTF. CDR3 in DNA: TGTGCCAGCTCATCCCAGGGGGCAGGTGACTATGGCAACACCTTC.

The chain uses TRBV6-5 and TRBJ2-1, with TRBD1 matching 7 bases. This CDR3 spans 16 amino acids. J lost 4 bases, V lost 6 bases, and 12 bases had no gene match. Germline CDR1 is MNHEY and CDR2 is SVGAGI. The chain's CDR3 is CASRVSGTEIYNEQFF. The CDR3, as DNA: TGTGCCAGCAGGGTCTCCGGGACAGAAATATACAATGAGCAGTTCTTC.